The clone carrying this TCR beta chain has a count of ten or more. Time point in this sample: sample taken at primary tumor resection. The sample belongs to a study of spatial heterogeneity in lung cancer. Individually, TCR cDNA molecules were each labelled with a unique molecular identifier. TCRdb passed the 5' RACE reads through MiXCR, listing each CDR3 protein once. The sample has about 48,000 distinct CDR3 sequences, approximately 5% seen once. This CDR3 is 12 amino acids long. Germline loops: CDR1 SEHNR, CDR2 FQNEAQ (reference sequence). V was trimmed by 4 bases and J by 3 bases, leaving 7 bases between them.

The receptor was derived from a male donor with early-stage non-small cell lung cancer. The starting material was PBMCs, obtained at surgery. The V and J genes are TRBV7-9 and TRBJ2-7; D unclear. Written as DNA, the CDR3 is TGTGCCAGCAGCTCTGGAGTCTACGAGCAGTACTTC. This gives the protein CASSSGVYEQYF.